These T cell receptor beta chains were read from a single sample in a study of blood T cell repertoires in COVID-19. TCRdb keeps only in-frame clones here, not all; method: immunoSEQ multiplex PCR. The table shows about 64,000 clones, with approximately 90% occurring only once. Sequenced sample: peripheral blood. The receptors come from a man aged 45 to 65 with active COVID-19. Each CDR3 is given with its conserved first and last residue. A D gene is named only where the DNA matches it firmly. Expanded clones are given a class, and other clones once, few, many or no size at all.

>.|TRBJ2-1|TRBV9|.
TGTGCCAGCAGCGTAGGCCTGGGCCTTTCGGATGAGCAGTTCTTC
CASSVGLGLSDEQFF
>TRBD2|TRBJ2-7|TRBV6-2/TRBV6-3|.
TGTGCCAGCAGTCGCGGACTAGCGGTCTCCTACGAGCAGTACTTC
CASSRGLAVSYEQYF
>.|TRBJ2-5|TRBV5-5|once
TGTGCCAGCAGCATTTCCCCGGGACAACAAGAGACCCAGTACTTC
CASSISPGQQETQYF
>.|TRBJ1-1|TRBV18|.
TGTGCCAGCTCACCACCTGGGGCGACCACTGAAGCTTTCTTT
CASSPPGATTEAFF
>.|TRBJ2-5|TRBV6-1|.
TGTGCCAGCAGTGAAGCGCTGGGGCCCATAGAGACCCAGTACTTC
CASSEALGPIETQYF
>.|TRBJ1-3|TRBV4-3|.
TGCGCCAGCAGCCAAGGGTCAGTACCGGGGATCTCTGGAAACACCATATATTTT
CASSQGSVPGISGNTIYF
>TRBD2|TRBJ2-1|TRBV5-4|.
TGTGCCAGCAGCTTGGAAGCGGGGGGGCACGGTGAGCAGTTCTTC
CASSLEAGGHGEQFF
>.|TRBJ2-7|TRBV14|.
TGTGCCAGCAGCCACTCCCGGGGTGGTCTCCGGAAATCCTACGAGCAGTACTTC
CASSHSRGGLRKSYEQYF
>TRBD1|TRBJ2-7|TRBV11-2|.
TGTGCCAGCAGCTTATACGCCCGGGACAGGGGGCCTAAAGAGCAGTACTTC
CASSLYARDRGPKEQYF
>.|TRBJ1-5|TRBV6-9|.
TGTGCCAGCAGTTCTGAACGCGACAGCTACAATCAGCCCCAGCATTTT
CASSSERDSYNQPQHF
>TRBD1|TRBJ2-7|TRBV19|.
TGTGCCAGTAGTATAGCCGGACAGGGCTCCTACGAGCAGTACTTC
CASSIAGQGSYEQYF
>.|TRBJ2-1|TRBV6-5|.
TGTGCCAGCAGTTGGGGGCGGGAGAAAAGTGAGCAGTTCTTC
CASSWGREKSEQFF
>TRBD2|TRBJ2-1|TRBV14|.
TGTGCCAGCAGCCAAGAAGGAGGCCTAGCGGGGTTCGACAGCTCCTACAATGAGCAGTTCTTC
CASSQEGGLAGFDSSYNEQFF
>.|TRBJ1-2|TRBV29-1|.
TGCAGCGTTGAAGATCAAGAGGACAGTCTGGGCTACACCTTC
CSVEDQEDSLGYTF
>TRBD2|TRBJ2-3|TRBV7-9|few
TGTGCCAGCAGCGCCGGACTAGCGGGAGCAGCAGATACGCAGTATTTT
CASSAGLAGAADTQYF
>.|TRBJ2-5|TRBV9|.
TGTGCCAGCAGCCCCCGCGGGGAGACCCAGTACTTC
CASSPRGETQYF
>TRBD2|TRBJ2-7|TRBV3-1/TRBV3-2|.
TGTGCCAGCAGCCAAGATCGGGGTAGCCCGGGAGGCCGGGGTAACGAGCAGTACTTC
CASSQDRGSPGGRGNEQYF
>TRBD2|TRBJ2-1|TRBV7-9|.
TGTGCCAGCAGCTGGGCGACTAGCGGGAGAAATGAGCAGTTCTTC
CASSWATSGRNEQFF
>.|TRBJ2-2|TRBV6-5|.
TGTGCCAGCAGTTACCGGCAGGGTGAGACCGGGGAGCTGTTTTTT
CASSYRQGETGELFF
>.|TRBJ2-4|TRBV6-2/TRBV6-3|.
TGTGCCAGCAGCCCCGGACAGTTGATAGCCAAAAACATTCAGTACTTC
CASSPGQLIAKNIQYF
>.|TRBJ2-4|TRBV27|.
TGTGCCAGCACCTTCCGGTTGGGGGCAGACAAAAACATTCAGTACTTC
CASTFRLGADKNIQYF
>.|TRBJ2-3|TRBV19|once
TGTGCCAGTAGCCCGACGGGTAGCACAGATACGCAGTATTTT
CASSPTGSTDTQYF
>TRBD2|TRBJ2-2|TRBV19|.
TGTGCCAGTAGTGAACTAGCGGGAGTGCGGACCGGGGAGCTGTTTTTT
CASSELAGVRTGELFF
>.|TRBJ1-1|TRBV19|.
TGTGCCAGTAGTATAGTTAGGAGGGTCGGGGCTGAAGCTTTCTTT
CASSIVRRVGAEAFF
>TRBD1|TRBJ2-5|TRBV10-2|.
TGCGCCAGCAGTAAAAACCAGGGGGCTGGGGAGACCCAGTACTTC
CASSKNQGAGETQYF
>.|TRBJ1-2|TRBV19|.
TGTGCCAGTAGTAGCCGGGACCAGGGGGGCTACACCTTC
CASSSRDQGGYTF